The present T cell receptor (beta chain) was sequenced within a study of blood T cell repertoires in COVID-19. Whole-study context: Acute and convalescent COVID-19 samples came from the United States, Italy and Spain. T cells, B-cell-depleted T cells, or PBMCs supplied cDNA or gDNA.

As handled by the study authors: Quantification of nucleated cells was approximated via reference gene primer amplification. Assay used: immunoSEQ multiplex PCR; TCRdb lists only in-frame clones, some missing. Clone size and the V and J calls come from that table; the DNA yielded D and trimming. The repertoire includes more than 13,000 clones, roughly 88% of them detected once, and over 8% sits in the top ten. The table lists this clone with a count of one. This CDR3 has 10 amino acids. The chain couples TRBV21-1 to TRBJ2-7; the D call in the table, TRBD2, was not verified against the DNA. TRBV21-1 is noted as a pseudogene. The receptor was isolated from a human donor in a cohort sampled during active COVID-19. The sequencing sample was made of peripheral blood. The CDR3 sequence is CARRFYEQYF. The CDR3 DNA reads TGTGCCCGGAGATTCTACGAGCAGTACTTC.